This is a list of T cell receptor beta chains from one sample in a study of T cells in Graves' hyperthyroidism and ophthalmopathy. TCRdb ran MiXCR on the multiplex PCR reads and lists one entry per CDR3 protein. Of roughly 380,000 distinct CDR3 sequences in the sample, around 13% were seen once. Sample: blood. Source of these receptors: a woman aged 55-69 years with Graves' hyperthyroidism. The CDR3 runs from the conserved cysteine through the conserved F or W. D genes are given only for firm matches. Not all rows give a size; the values are once, few, many and, for expanded clones, a class.

NA | TRBJ1-1 | TRBV9 | NA | CASTRGLRDTEAFF | TGTGCCAGCACCAGAGGGCTTCGGGACACTGAAGCTTTCTTT
NA | TRBJ1-6 | TRBV12-3/TRBV12-4 | many | CASSNRVSPLHF | TGTGCCAGCAGTAACAGGGTTTCACCCCTCCACTTT
TRBD2 | TRBJ2-5 | TRBV18 | many | CASSPGLVSETQYF | TGTGCCAGCTCACCGGGACTAGTTTCGGAGACCCAGTACTTC
NA | TRBJ2-6 | TRBV11-3 | few | CASSRQGTGANVLTF | TGTGCCAGCAGCCGCCAGGGGACTGGGGCCAACGTCCTGACTTTC
TRBD1 | TRBJ1-1 | TRBV7-8 | many | CASSQDRDAPEAFF | TGTGCCAGCAGCCAAGACAGGGACGCCCCTGAAGCTTTCTTT
TRBD1 | TRBJ2-3 | TRBV9 | few | CASSADRGRGTDTQYF | TGTGCCAGCAGCGCTGACAGGGGGCGCGGCACAGATACGCAGTATTTT
NA | TRBJ2-3 | TRBV7-9 | NA | CASRGATDTQYF | TGTGCTTCCCGGGGGGCCACAGATACGCAGTATTTT
NA | TRBJ2-3 | TRBV14 | NA | CASSPGTLRRDTQYF | TGTGCCAGCAGCCCCGGGACTCTAAGAAGGGATACGCAGTATTTT
NA | TRBJ2-7 | TRBV7-9 | many | CASSLVSVEQYF | TGTGCCAGCAGCTTAGTTTCGGTCGAGCAGTACTTC
TRBD1 | TRBJ1-6 | TRBV20-1 | NA | CSAHLTGGDSPLHF | TGCAGTGCTCACCTTACAGGGGGCGATTCACCCCTCCACTTT
TRBD2 | TRBJ2-1 | TRBV9 | few | CASSVALAGYNEQFF | TGTGCCAGCAGCGTAGCACTAGCGGGGTACAATGAGCAGTTCTTC
TRBD1 | TRBJ1-3 | TRBV28 | many | CASKVDMAGGTIYF | TGTGCCAGCAAAGTGGACATGGCAGGGGGCACCATATATTTT
NA | TRBJ2-5 | TRBV20-1 | once | CSSSGGAETQYF | TGCAGCTCCTCCGGGGGAGCAGAGACCCAGTACTTC
TRBD2 | TRBJ2-1 | TRBV7-9 | many | CASSPGLARHYSYNEQFF | TGTGCCAGCAGTCCGGGACTAGCGCGTCACTACTCCTACAATGAGCAGTTCTTC
NA | TRBJ2-7 | TRBV18 | many | CASSPRQGRYEQYF | TGTGCCAGCTCACCACGGCAGGGCCGCTACGAGCAGTACTTC
NA | TRBJ2-5 | TRBV28 | many | CASSFLGGDRGQETQYF | TGTGCCAGCAGTTTCCTCGGGGGGGACAGAGGGCAAGAGACCCAGTACTTC
TRBD1 | TRBJ1-2 | TRBV5-1 | many | CASSFPPGTGLGGYTF | TGCGCCAGCAGCTTCCCTCCGGGGACAGGGCTTGGGGGCTACACCTTC
NA | TRBJ2-3 | TRBV12-5 | many | CASGLVLSSVRADTQYF | TGTGCTAGTGGTTTGGTACTTTCGTCCGTTAGAGCAGATACGCAGTATTTT
NA | TRBJ1-4 | TRBV7-9 | many | CASSLGPLIDEKLFF | TGTGCCAGCAGCTTGGGGCCGTTAATTGATGAAAAACTGTTTTTT
TRBD2 | TRBJ2-5 | TRBV5-1 | few | CASSLGLAASQETQYF | TGCGCCAGCAGCTTAGGACTAGCGGCTAGCCAAGAGACCCAGTACTTC
NA | TRBJ1-1 | TRBV18 | many | CASSAGHEAFF | TGTGCCAGCTCAGCAGGACATGAAGCTTTCTTT
NA | TRBJ2-3 | TRBV28 | many | CASSPQWVGGTDTQYF | TGTGCCAGCAGTCCCCAATGGGTGGGGGGCACAGATACGCAGTATTTT